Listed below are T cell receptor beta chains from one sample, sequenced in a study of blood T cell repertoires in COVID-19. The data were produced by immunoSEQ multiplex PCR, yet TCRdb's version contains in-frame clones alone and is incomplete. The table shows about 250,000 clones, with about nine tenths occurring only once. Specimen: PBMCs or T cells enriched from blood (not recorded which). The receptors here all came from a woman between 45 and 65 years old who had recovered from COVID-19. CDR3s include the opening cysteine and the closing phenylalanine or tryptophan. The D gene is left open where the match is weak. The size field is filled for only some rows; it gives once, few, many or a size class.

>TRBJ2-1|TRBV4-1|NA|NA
TGCGCCAGCAGCCAGTCACGGAATGAGCAGTTCTTC
CASSQSRNEQFF
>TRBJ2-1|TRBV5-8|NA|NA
TGTGCCAGCAGCTCACAGGGTATAAGCTTGGGTTCCTACAATGAGCAGTTCTTC
CASSSQGISLGSYNEQFF
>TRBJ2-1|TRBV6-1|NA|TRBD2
TGTGCCAGCAGTGACCCGGGACTAGCGGGAGCCAATGAGCAGTTCTTC
CASSDPGLAGANEQFF
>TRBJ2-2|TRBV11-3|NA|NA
TGTGCCAGCAGCTTTAATGGTCAGGGCGTCACCGGGGAGCTGTTTTTT
CASSFNGQGVTGELFF
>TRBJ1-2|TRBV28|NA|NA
TGTGCCAGCAGTACAACCGGGACTCTGGGTGGCTACACCTTC
CASSTTGTLGGYTF
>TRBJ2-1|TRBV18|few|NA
TGTGCCAGCTCACCGACTCCCGTGGATGAGCAGTTCTTC
CASSPTPVDEQFF
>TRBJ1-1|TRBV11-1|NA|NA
TGTGCCAGCAGCTTAAGCCTGAACACTGAAGCTTTCTTT
CASSLSLNTEAFF
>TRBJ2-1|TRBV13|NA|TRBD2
TGTGCCAGCAGCTTAACTACTAGCGGGAGCTATGAGCAGTTCTTC
CASSLTTSGSYEQFF
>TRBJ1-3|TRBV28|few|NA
TGTGCCAGCAGGGAGGGAACTGGAAACACCATATATTTT
CASREGTGNTIYF
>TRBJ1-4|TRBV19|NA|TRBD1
TGTGCCAGTAGTATTGAAGGGACAGGGGGCAAAAAACTGTTTTTT
CASSIEGTGGKKLFF
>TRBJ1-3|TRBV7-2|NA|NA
TGTGCCAGCAGCTTAGGGGGAGGGACAGGAAACACCATATATTTT
CASSLGGGTGNTIYF
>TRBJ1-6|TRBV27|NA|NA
TGTGCCAGCAGTTTAGGGGCGGTTGGGACCCTCCACTTT
CASSLGAVGTLHF